Below, 18 T cell receptor beta chains from the same sample are listed, as sequenced in a study of cytomegalovirus exposure and HLA in healthy donors. In the PCR, 60 Vbeta and 13 Jbeta primers were used. Assay used: immunoSEQ multiplex PCR; TCRdb lists only in-frame clones, some missing. The sample table includes roughly 220,000 clones. The material sequenced was PBMCs. The receptors shown here come from a girl aged 2 to 10 in good health and CMV-seropositive.

J is TRBJ2-7 and V is TRBV19, with TRBD1 as a possible D gene (5 bases). The germline V and J ends were trimmed by 6 bases and 2 bases, with 17 bases remaining between them. The germline gives CDR1 LNHDA, CDR2 SQIVND (reference sequence). The CDR3 has 15 amino acids. CDR3 in amino acids: CASSPPGQRTYEQYF. CDR3 in DNA: TGTGCCAGTAGCCCCCCAGGGCAGAGAACCTACGAGCAGTACTTC.

The chain is built from TRBV6-5 and TRBJ2-5; 9 nucleotides match TRBD1. Germline-derived CDR1 and CDR2 are MNHEY and SVGAGI. V lost 0 bases and J lost 11; bases outside the gene matches: 10. The CDR3 spans 15 residues. Here the CDR3 DNA reads TGTGCCAGCAGTTACTCCGGACAGGGGACCTATGCGCAGTACTTC. It translates to CASSYSGQGTYAQYF.

J is TRBJ2-5 and V is TRBV28, with D possibly TRBD1 on 5 matching bases. Germline V gene lookup returns CDR1 MDHEN and CDR2 SYDVKM. The CDR3 length is 14 residues. Between the trimmed V and J ends, which lost 1 base and 5 bases, there was a span of 11 bases. CDR3 DNA: TGTGCCAGCAGTTTATCAGGGAAGATTGAGACCCAGTACTTC. Its protein is CASSLSGKIETQYF.

The chain has TRBV9 and TRBJ1-5; tentative D call: TRBD1 (6 bases). The CDR3 contains 14 residues. The germline V gene has CDR1 SGDLS and CDR2 YYNGEE. Trimming cost V 0 bases and J 6 bases, with 10 bases left between them. DNA for the CDR3: TGTGCCAGCAGCGTAGGGGGGCAATTTCAGCCCCAGCATTTT. As protein: CASSVGGQFQPQHF. The whole variable domain, remainder taken from reference TRBV9 and TRBJ1-5, is DSGVTQTPKHLITATGQRVTLRCSPRSGDLSVYWYQQSLDQGLQFLIQYYNGEERAKGNILERFSAQQFPDLHSELNLSSLELGDSALYFCASSVGGQFQPQHFGDGTRLSIL.

V gene TRBV7-9 combines with J gene TRBJ2-3; possibly TRBD2 for D (5 bases). The V gene lost 2 bases and the J gene lost 0 bases, with 9 bases spanning the gap. CDR1 is SEHNR, CDR2 FQNEAQ, per germline (reference sequence). The length of the CDR3 is 15 residues. The CDR3 reads CASSLPGSSTDTQYF. DNA of the CDR3: TGTGCCAGCAGCTTACCGGGATCTAGCACAGATACGCAGTATTTT. Together with reference TRBV7-9 and TRBJ2-3, the CDR3 gives the full variable domain: DTGVSQNPRHKITKRGQNVTFRCDPISEHNRLYWYRQTLGQGPEFLTYFQNEAQLEKSRLLSDRFSAERPKGSFSTLEIQRTEQGDSAMYLCASSLPGSSTDTQYFGPGTRLTVL.

The genes are TRBV25-1 and TRBJ2-7; 9 bases align to TRBD2. Trimming took 4 bases from V and 7 from J; bases not matched to a gene: 11. This CDR3 is 15 amino acids long. The germline gives CDR1 MGHDK, CDR2 SYGVNS. CDR3 sequence reads: CASSGLAGGPREQYF. The DNA for the CDR3 is TGTGCCAGCAGTGGGCTGGCGGGAGGGCCGAGGGAGCAGTACTTC.

About this clone itself: An end of the junction does not agree with germline; a read error may underlie this. J is TRBJ2-1 and V is TRBV11-2; 8 positions match TRBD2. Germline V gene lookup returns CDR1 SGHAT and CDR2 FQNNGV. This CDR3 has 13 amino acids. The CDR3 region has the DNA TGTGCCAGCAGGTTAGCGGGGTACAATGAGCAGTTCTTC. Protein product: CASRLAGYNEQFF.

V gene TRBV5-8 combines with J gene TRBJ1-5; possible D gene TRBD1, 5 bases. Germline V gene lookup returns CDR1 SGHTS and CDR2 YDEGEE. The CDR3 totals 18 residues. V was cut by 4 bases and J by 0 bases, with 20 bases left in between. Here the CDR3 DNA reads TGTGCCAGCAGCCTGGCGCCTAGACAGACCGATAGCAATCAGCCCCAGCATTTT. Amino acids: CASSLAPRQTDSNQPQHF.

The genes are TRBV6-4 and TRBJ2-2; a possible D gene is TRBD1 (5 bases). V lost 4 bases, J lost 2 bases, and 11 bases lay in between. Germline V gives CDR1 MRHNA, CDR2 SNTAGT. The CDR3 consists of 15 residues. CDR3 in DNA: TGTGCCAGCAGTGTTGGGGCCCCAAACACCGGGGAGCTGTTTTTT. Translation gives CASSVGAPNTGELFF.

The rearrangement joins TRBV27 to TRBJ2-6; D is unresolved. The germline gives CDR1 MNHEY, CDR2 SMNVEV (reference sequence). This CDR3 region has 13 residues. V lost 3 bases and J lost 3, with 3 bases in between. CDR3 DNA: TGTGCCAGCAGTTTCTTTGGGGCCAACGTCCTGACTTTC. Translated, it gives CASSFFGANVLTF.

This rearrangement joins TRBV10-3 to TRBJ1-1, with a tentative D call TRBD1 (6 bases). V dropped 0 bases and J dropped 3 bases, with 11 bases sitting between them. CDR1 ENHRY and CDR2 SYGVKD come from the germline V gene. CDR3 size: 15 residues. The CDR3 bases are TGTGCCATCAGTGAGTCGACAGGTCAGGACACTGAAGCTTTCTTT. Its translation: CAISESTGQDTEAFF.

This chain uses TRBV11-2 with TRBJ2-3; possibly TRBD2 for D (5 bases). V lost 3 bases and J lost 10, with 17 bases in between. The V gene's germline CDR1 is SGHAT and CDR2 FQNNGV. The CDR3 totals 14 residues. The CDR3 region has the DNA TGTGCCAGCAGCTTGTCCCAAACTAGTGATGCGCAGTATTTT. This codes for CASSLSQTSDAQYF.

CDR3 coding DNA: TGCAGCGTTGAAAGTACTAGCGGAATAACCGGGGAGCTGTTTTTT. Protein product: CSVESTSGITGELFF. J is TRBJ2-2 and V is TRBV29-1, with 8 bases matching TRBD2. This CDR3 contains 15 residues. J was trimmed by 5 bases and V by 2 bases; bases with no gene match: 7. Germline values: CDR1 SQVTM, CDR2 ANQGSEA.

The V call is TRBV20-1, the J call TRBJ2-5; D is unresolved. Trimming took off 3 bases at V and 4 bases at J, with 6 bases between the two ends. The CDR3 has 11 amino acids. Looked up from germline, CDR1 is DFQATT and CDR2 is SNEGSKA (reference sequence). This chain's CDR3 is CSASSGETQYF. CDR3 sequence (DNA): TGCAGTGCTAGCTCGGGAGAGACCCAGTACTTC.

The chain links TRBV2 to TRBJ1-2; unclear D gene. Deletions cut 3 bases from V and 4 bases from J, with 9 bases between. Germline V gene sequence: CDR1 SNHLY, CDR2 FYNNEI. This CDR3 is 13 amino acids long. CDR3 protein: CASSDEFSYGYTF. CDR3 nucleotide sequence: TGTGCCAGCAGTGACGAGTTCTCCTATGGCTACACCTTC. Looking up the rest from reference TRBV2 and TRBJ1-2 gives the full variable domain: EPEVTQTPSHQVTQMGQEVILRCVPISNHLYFYWYRQILGQKVEFLVSFYNNEISEKSEIFDDQFSVERPDGSNFTLKIRSTKLEDSAMYFCASSDEFSYGYTFGSGTRLTVV.

This chain connects TRBV7-9 to TRBJ2-7, with D possibly matching TRBD1 (6 bases). This CDR3 region has 13 residues. Looked up from germline, CDR1 is SEHNR and CDR2 is FQNEAQ (reference sequence). V dropped 5 bases and J dropped 6 bases, with 14 bases sitting between them. CDR3 nucleotide sequence: TGTGCCAGCAGCCTTTACCAGGGGATCGAGCAGTACTTC. The encoded protein is CASSLYQGIEQYF.

The V and J genes are TRBV5-1 and TRBJ2-7, with 9 bases that match TRBD1. The V segment lost 3 bases and the J segment 3 bases; nucleotides outside the gene matches: 4. Germline-derived CDR1 and CDR2 are SGHRS and YFSETQ. The CDR3 covers 14 residues. CDR3 coding DNA: TGCGCCAGCAGCTACGGGACAGGGATCTACGAGCAGTACTTC. It codes for CASSYGTGIYEQYF.

The rearrangement joins TRBV7-6 to TRBJ1-4; unclear D gene. V dropped 2 bases and J dropped 0 bases, with 13 bases sitting between them. Germline loops: CDR1 SGHVS, CDR2 FNYEAQ. The CDR3 totals 17 residues. The CDR3 protein is CASSLLLSGTTNEKLFF. CDR3 bases: TGTGCCAGCAGCTTATTGCTGTCGGGAACAACTAATGAAAAACTGTTTTTT.